The 29 T cell receptor beta chains below all came from one sample that was sequenced in a study of T cell responses to AZD1222 COVID-19 vaccine (dated by TCRdb to the early 2020s). Receptors were amplified or captured by the immunoSEQ multiplex PCR assay. TCRdb obtained this table from immuneACCESS and retained in-frame rearrangements with V and J assigned. These tables miss some clones; where compared with another copy, unresolved V genes account for less than half of the shortfall, and the remainder is unexplained. The sample table shows approximately 77,000 clones, and approximately 92% are seen once. The ten largest clonotypes hold roughly 5.1% of the sample. This specimen's time point label, per the study, means: about 28 days (+/-7) after the second vaccine dose. This specimen was peripheral blood, taken 28 days after the second AZD1222 dose. These receptors were obtained from an adult who received the AZD1222 COVID-19 vaccine.

The rearrangement links TRBV2 to TRBJ2-7; TRBD1 matches 9 bases. This CDR3 spans 15 amino acids. Germline-derived CDR1 and CDR2 are SNHLY and FYNNEI. The ends lost 6 bases at V and 5 bases at J; junction bases unmatched: 11. The CDR3 nucleotides are TGTGCCAGCAGCTTTCCCGGGACAGGGTCCGACGAGCAGTACTTC. Its translation: CASSFPGTGSDEQYF.

The chain combines TRBV28 with TRBJ1-5; 11 positions match TRBD1. Germline trimming cut 5 bases from V and 7 bases from J; bases unmatched to any gene: 7. CDR3 length equals 15 residues. Germline values: CDR1 MDHEN, CDR2 SYDVKM. CDR3 sequence reads: CASSERTGGGQPQHF. Written as DNA, the CDR3 is TGTGCCAGCAGTGAGCGGACAGGGGGCGGCCAGCCCCAGCATTTT.

This chain joins TRBV28 and TRBJ1-4, with D hard to call. This CDR3 is built from 12 residues. Trimming left V 2 bases short and J 11 bases short, with 9 bases between. CDR1 is MDHEN, CDR2 SYDVKM, per germline. In DNA form, the CDR3 reads TGTGCCAGCAGTTTACGGGAGAGGAAACTGTTTTTT. Encoded protein: CASSLRERKLFF.

The chain has TRBV27 and TRBJ1-2; a possible D gene is TRBD1 (6 bases). The CDR3 runs to 14 residues. The V end lost 7 bases, the J end lost 7 bases, and 19 bases lay between the germline ends. Germline V gene sequence: CDR1 MNHEY, CDR2 SMNVEV (reference sequence). The CDR3 DNA reads as TGTGCCAGCAAAGGGTGGGGGGGGGCTGGTGGCTACACCTTC. It is translated as CASKGWGGAGGYTF.

The gene calls are TRBV19 and TRBJ1-4, with 11 bases matching TRBD1. The CDR3 length is 16 residues. V lost 3 bases and J lost 3; bases outside the gene matches: 3. Germline CDR1 is LNHDA and CDR2 is SQIVND (reference sequence). CDR3 nucleotides: TGTGCCAGTAGTATTGGGACAGGGGGAGCTAATGAAAAACTGTTTTTT. It is translated as CASSIGTGGANEKLFF.

V is TRBV3-1 (or the pseudogene TRBV3-2) and J is TRBJ1-5; no clear D. Trimming cost V 1 base and J 3 bases, with 7 bases left between them. In germline, CDR1 is LGHDT, CDR2 YNNKEL (reference sequence). The CDR3 extends over 14 amino acids. CDR3 protein: CASSQVGINQPQHF. CDR3 coding DNA: TGTGCCAGCAGCCAAGTCGGGATCAATCAGCCCCAGCATTTT.

V usage is TRBV7-2 and J usage is TRBJ1-3; D gene ambiguous. The CDR3 is 16 residues long. Germline V gene sequence: CDR1 SGHTA, CDR2 FQGNSA. Trimming took 1 base from V and 1 from J, leaving 11 bases between them. The chain's CDR3 is CASSLDVLGSGNTIYF. Here the CDR3 DNA reads TGTGCCAGCAGCTTAGATGTGCTTGGGTCTGGAAACACCATATATTTT. The whole variable domain, filled in from reference TRBV7-2 and TRBJ1-3, reads GAGVSQSPSNKVTEKGKDVELRCDPISGHTALYWYRQSLGQGLEFLIYFQGNSAPDKSGLPSDRFSAERTGGSVSTLTIQRTQQEDSAVYLCASSLDVLGSGNTIYFGEGSWLTVV.

This sequence joins TRBV7-8 and TRBJ1-4; D ambiguous. Germline lookup yields CDR1 SGHVS and CDR2 FQNEAQ. The CDR3 spans 15 residues. Trimming stripped 1 base from V and 7 bases from J, with 13 bases between. The CDR3 nucleotides read TGTGCCAGCAGCTTAGGTTATTCGTCGGGTGAAAAACTGTTTTTT. Translating it yields CASSLGYSSGEKLFF.

This chain uses TRBV12-5 with TRBJ1-1, with D perhaps TRBD1 (5 bases). Looked up from germline, CDR1 is LGHNT and CDR2 is FRNRAP. Trimming removed 3 bases at V and 4 bases at J, with 6 bases between. The CDR3 length is 12 residues. The CDR3 reads CASGLGATEAFF. The CDR3 DNA reads TGTGCTAGTGGTTTAGGGGCCACTGAAGCTTTCTTT.

The genes are TRBV5-6 and TRBJ1-1, with a possible D match to TRBD1 (5 bases). The CDR3 is 12 residues long. Germline V lookup: CDR1 SGHDT, CDR2 YYEEEE. Trimming shortened V by 3 bases and J by 5 bases, and 8 bases separated the two germline ends. The CDR3 reads CASSWGVTEAFF. CDR3 nucleotide sequence: TGTGCCAGCAGCTGGGGGGTAACTGAAGCTTTCTTT.

The chain carries TRBV30 and TRBJ1-2; D may be TRBD1 (6 bases). There are 13 residues in the CDR3. Germline assignment: CDR1 GTSNPN and CDR2 SVGIG (reference sequence). V shed 3 bases and J shed 8 bases, with 16 bases lying between them. CDR3 DNA: TGTGCCTGGAGGGGACATTGGAATTTGGGCTACACCTTC. Translating it yields CAWRGHWNLGYTF.

The chain recombines TRBV6-5 with TRBJ2-2, with 7 bases aligning to TRBD1. The ends lost 8 bases at V and 7 bases at J; junction bases unmatched: 4. Germline V gene data show CDR1 as MNHEY and CDR2 as SVGAGI. The CDR3 length is 12 residues. CDR3 DNA sequence: TGTGCCAGCTACAGGGGTGACGGGGAGCTGTTTTTT. It translates to CASYRGDGELFF.

V and J are TRBV6-5 and TRBJ2-1, with D uncertain. V gave up 6 bases and J gave up 0 bases, with 12 bases separating them. Germline V gives CDR1 MNHEY, CDR2 SVGAGI. The CDR3 spans 15 residues. The CDR3 reads CASRVEVSSYNEQFF. CDR3 DNA: TGTGCCAGCAGGGTAGAAGTTTCCTCCTACAATGAGCAGTTCTTC.

The chain is built from TRBV7-2 and TRBJ1-3; D is unresolved. Germline V gene sequence: CDR1 SGHTA, CDR2 FQGNSA. V was trimmed by 2 bases and J by 0 bases, leaving 8 bases between them. This CDR3 is built from 15 residues. CDR3: CASSLRASSGNTIYF. The CDR3 DNA follows: TGTGCCAGCAGCTTAAGGGCTAGCTCTGGAAACACCATATATTTT.

The V and J genes are TRBV4-1 and TRBJ2-7; D may be TRBD1 (6 bases). The V and J ends lost 5 bases and 2 bases respectively, with 13 bases between them. The germline gives CDR1 MGHRA, CDR2 YSYEKL. This CDR3 contains 14 residues. CDR3 nucleotide sequence: TGCGCCAGCAGCGACTTGGGGGACACCTACGAGCAGTACTTC. Residues: CASSDLGDTYEQYF.

The chain has TRBV7-9 and TRBJ2-1, with TRBD2 matching 11 bases. Germline V gene sequence: CDR1 SEHNR, CDR2 FQNEAQ (reference sequence). J gave up 9 bases and V 1 base, and 8 bases lay outside the gene matches. The CDR3 is 16 amino acids. CDR3 sequence: CASSLGGTSGLFEQFF. The CDR3 DNA follows: TGTGCCAGCAGCTTAGGGGGGACTAGCGGCCTCTTTGAGCAGTTCTTC.

Relative to its sample, this clone is medium-sized. The chain uses TRBV19 and TRBJ1-3; D is uncertain. Germline V gene lookup returns CDR1 LNHDA and CDR2 SQIVND (reference sequence). Trimming removed 5 bases at V and 0 bases at J, with 8 bases between. The CDR3 covers 14 residues. The DNA for the CDR3 is TGTGCCAGTAGTCCGGCAGGCTCTGGAAACACCATATATTTT. This sequence encodes CASSPAGSGNTIYF.

The chain is built from TRBV28 and TRBJ1-1, with D perhaps TRBD1 (5 bases). Per the germline V gene, CDR1 is MDHEN and CDR2 is SYDVKM. With 6 bases removed from V and 10 bases from J, the gap between germline ends came to 12 bases. The CDR3 runs 11 residues. The CDR3 spells CASSETVGAFF. The CDR3 nucleotides are TGTGCCAGCAGCGAGACAGTCGGAGCTTTCTTT.

This clone was detected a few times. This rearrangement joins TRBV10-2 to TRBJ1-1; 9 positions match TRBD1. The CDR3 length is 15 residues. CDR1 WSHSY and CDR2 SAAADI come from the germline V gene. V dropped 2 bases and J dropped 8; count of bases not matched to a gene: 9. The CDR3 reads CASSEPGTGLREAFF. The CDR3 DNA sequence: TGCGCCAGCAGTGAGCCTGGGACAGGGCTTCGAGAAGCTTTCTTT.

This clone was seen just once. It is unclear where the CDR3 begins or ends on the DNA, so no DNA is shown, and the CDR3 is as TCRdb lists it. This rearrangement joins TRBV2 to TRBJ1-1; whether TRBD1, the table's D call, matches the DNA was not checked. Germline CDR1 is SNHLY and CDR2 is FYNNEI. A total of 15 residues make up the CDR3, ends included. This chain's CDR3 is CASILGQGRVTEAFF.

The V gene is TRBV11-3, the J gene TRBJ2-1; D remains unclear. V was pared by 1 base and J by 3 bases, with 7 bases between. The germline gives CDR1 SGHNT, CDR2 YENEEA. The CDR3 loop spans 14 amino acids. In DNA form, the CDR3 reads TGTGCCAGCAGCTTAGCTTACAGCTACAATGAGCAGTTCTTC. Its translation: CASSLAYSYNEQFF.

This chain uses TRBV27 with TRBJ2-1, with 7 positions matching TRBD2. This CDR3 contains 15 residues. CDR1 and CDR2 (germline): MNHEY, SMNVEV (reference sequence). V lost 3 bases to trimming and J lost 5 bases; unmatched junction nucleotides: 7. This CDR3 is CASSLTGGGHNEQFF. The CDR3, as DNA: TGTGCCAGCAGTTTGACTGGGGGGGGACACAATGAGCAGTTCTTC.

The J gene is TRBJ1-4, the V gene TRBV19; 7 nucleotides line up with TRBD1. The V gene's germline CDR1 is LNHDA and CDR2 SQIVND (reference sequence). The CDR3 contains 14 residues. J was trimmed by 9 bases and V by 3 bases; bases with no gene match: 7. CDR3 coding DNA: TGTGCCAGTAGTATGGGACAGACGTCTAAAAAACTGTTTTTT. It specifies CASSMGQTSKKLFF.

The chain has TRBV7-9 and TRBJ2-3, with D hard to call. The ends were cut back, 1 base at V and 4 bases at J, with 9 bases in the middle. Germline V gene data show CDR1 as SEHNR and CDR2 as FQNEAQ (reference sequence). The CDR3 totals 14 residues. The CDR3 DNA is TGTGCCAGCAGCTTAGGTGGGCTCCCAGATACGCAGTATTTT. As protein: CASSLGGLPDTQYF.

A single count supports this clone. The J gene is TRBJ2-7, the V gene TRBV19; 13 bases align to TRBD2. After removal of 5 bases from V and 6 bases from J, the junction contained 16 bases not matched to a gene. The CDR3 is made up of 18 amino acids. Looked up from germline, CDR1 is LNHDA and CDR2 is SQIVND (reference sequence). The CDR3 DNA reads TGTGCCAGTAGTGGGGGACTAGCGGGACACCCCCAGGTCTCCGAGCAGTACTTC. Translating gives CASSGGLAGHPQVSEQYF.

The CDR3 DNA reads as TGCGCCAGCAGCGCTGTGACAGTGAACACTGAAGCTTTCTTT. It encodes CASSAVTVNTEAFF. V is TRBV5-1 and J is TRBJ1-1, with a tentative D call TRBD1 (5 bases). V was cut by 4 bases and J by 0 bases, with 10 bases left in between. The CDR3 has 14 residues. Germline V gene sequence: CDR1 SGHRS, CDR2 YFSETQ.

The chain has TRBV19 and TRBJ2-1; either TRBD1 or TRBD2 may supply D (6 bases each). Trimming took off 6 bases at V and 12 bases at J, with 33 bases between the two ends. Germline CDR1 LNHDA, CDR2 SQIVND (reference sequence). This CDR3 region has 18 residues. The CDR3 DNA sequence: TGTGCCAGTAGCCCGTTCCTTGAGGAGGGGGGAGGAGGGCGGATGCAGTTCTTC. This encodes CASSPFLEEGGGGRMQFF.

The genes are TRBV5-1 and TRBJ1-2; D gene unclear. The CDR3 covers 13 residues. The V end was cut by 0 bases, the J end by 8 bases, with 11 bases between. Germline CDR1 reads SGHRS; CDR2 reads YFSETQ. CDR3 nucleotide sequence: TGCGCCAGCAGCTTGGAAAGGGAAGGCGGCTACACCTTC. It encodes CASSLEREGGYTF.

This chain uses TRBV12-3 or TRBV12-4 with TRBJ2-2, with D possibly being TRBD1 or TRBD2 (5 bases each). The CDR3 consists of 13 residues. Trimming removed 6 bases from V and 5 bases from J, with 10 bases in between. This CDR3 reads CASRGRGTGELFF. CDR3 nucleotides: TGTGCCAGCAGGGGACGGGGAACCGGGGAGCTGTTTTTT.